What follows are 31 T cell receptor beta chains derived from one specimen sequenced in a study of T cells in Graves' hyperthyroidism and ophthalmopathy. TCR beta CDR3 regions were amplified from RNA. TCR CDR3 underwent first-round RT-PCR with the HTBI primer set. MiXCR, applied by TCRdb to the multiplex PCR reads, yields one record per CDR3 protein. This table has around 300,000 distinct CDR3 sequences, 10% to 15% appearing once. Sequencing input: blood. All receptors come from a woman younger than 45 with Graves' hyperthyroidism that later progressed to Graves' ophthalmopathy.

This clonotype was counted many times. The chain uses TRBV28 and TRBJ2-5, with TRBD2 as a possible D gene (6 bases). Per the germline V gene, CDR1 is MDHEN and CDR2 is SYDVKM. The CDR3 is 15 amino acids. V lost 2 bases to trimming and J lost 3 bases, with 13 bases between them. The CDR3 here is CASSLSPGGKETQYF. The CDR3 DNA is TGTGCCAGCAGTTTAAGTCCTGGCGGGAAAGAGACCCAGTACTTC.

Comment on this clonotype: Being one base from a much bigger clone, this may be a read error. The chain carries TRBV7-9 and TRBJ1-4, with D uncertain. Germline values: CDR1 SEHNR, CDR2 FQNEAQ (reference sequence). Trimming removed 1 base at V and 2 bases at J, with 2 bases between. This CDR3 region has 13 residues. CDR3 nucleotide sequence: TGTGCCAGCAGCTTAGTTACTAATGAAAAACTGTTTTTT. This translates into CASSLVTNEKLFF.

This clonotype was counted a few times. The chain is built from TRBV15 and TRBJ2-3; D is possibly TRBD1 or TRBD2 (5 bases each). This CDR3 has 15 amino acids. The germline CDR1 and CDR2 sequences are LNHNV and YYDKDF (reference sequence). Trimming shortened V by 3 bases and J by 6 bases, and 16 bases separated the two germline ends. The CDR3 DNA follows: TGTGCCACCAGCAGGCCCAAGTGGGGCGGGGATACGCAGTATTTT. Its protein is CATSRPKWGGDTQYF. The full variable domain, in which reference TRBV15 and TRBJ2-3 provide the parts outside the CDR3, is DAMVIQNPRYQVTQFGKPVTLSCSQTLNHNVMYWYQQKSSQAPKLLFHYYDKDFNNEADTPDNFQSRRPNTSFCFLDIRSPGLGDTAMYLCATSRPKWGGDTQYFGPGTRLTVL.

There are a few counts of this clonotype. In DNA form, the CDR3 reads TGTGCCAGCAGTTACTCTCCGTCCGCGACGCAGTATTTT. The encoded protein is CASSYSPSATQYF. The chain joins TRBV3-1 to TRBJ2-3, with no clear D. V lost 6 bases and J lost 9, with 16 bases in between. The CDR3 extends over 13 amino acids. Germline V gene lookup returns CDR1 LGHDT and CDR2 YNNKEL (reference sequence).

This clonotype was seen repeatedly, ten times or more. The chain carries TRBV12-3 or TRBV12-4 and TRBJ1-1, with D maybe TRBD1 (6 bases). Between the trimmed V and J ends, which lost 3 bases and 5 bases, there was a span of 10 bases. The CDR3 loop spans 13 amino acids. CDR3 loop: CASSFQGQTEAFF. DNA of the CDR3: TGTGCCAGCAGTTTCCAAGGACAGACTGAAGCTTTCTTT.

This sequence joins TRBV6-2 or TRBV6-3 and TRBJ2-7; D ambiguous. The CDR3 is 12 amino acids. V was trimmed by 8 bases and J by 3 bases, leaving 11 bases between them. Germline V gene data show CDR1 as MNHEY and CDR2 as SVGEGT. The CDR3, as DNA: TGTGCCAGCGGGCGGTTCGGCTACGAGCAGTACTTC. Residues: CASGRFGYEQYF.

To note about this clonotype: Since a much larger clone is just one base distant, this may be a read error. CDR3 protein: CSAKIGGSYNEQFF. The CDR3 DNA sequence: TGCAGTGCCAAGATCGGGGGCTCCTACAATGAGCAGTTCTTC. The chain is built from TRBV20-1 and TRBJ2-1; tentatively, D is TRBD2 (6 bases). Germline V gives CDR1 DFQATT, CDR2 SNEGSKA (reference sequence). V was cut by 6 bases and J by 0 bases, with 12 bases left in between. The CDR3 length is 14 residues.

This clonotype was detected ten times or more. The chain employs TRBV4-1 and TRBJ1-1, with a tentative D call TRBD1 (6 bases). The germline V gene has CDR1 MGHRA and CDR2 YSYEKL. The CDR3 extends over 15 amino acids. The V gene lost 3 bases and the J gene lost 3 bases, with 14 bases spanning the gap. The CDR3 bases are TGCGCCAGCAGCCACGGCGAGGGGGAGGACACTGAAGCTTTCTTT. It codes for CASSHGEGEDTEAFF.

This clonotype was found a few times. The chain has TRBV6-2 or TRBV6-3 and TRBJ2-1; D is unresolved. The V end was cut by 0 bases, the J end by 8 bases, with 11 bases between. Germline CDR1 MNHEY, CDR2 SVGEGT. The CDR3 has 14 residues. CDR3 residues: CASSYSPDEYEQFF. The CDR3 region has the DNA TGTGCCAGCAGTTACTCCCCGGACGAGTATGAGCAGTTCTTC.

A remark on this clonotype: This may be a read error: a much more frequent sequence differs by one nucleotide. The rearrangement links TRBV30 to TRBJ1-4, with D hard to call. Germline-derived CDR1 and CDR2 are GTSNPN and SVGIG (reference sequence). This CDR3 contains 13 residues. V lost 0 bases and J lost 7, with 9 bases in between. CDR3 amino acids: CAWSVRPTEKLFF. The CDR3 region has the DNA TGTGCCTGGAGTGTAAGGCCAACTGAAAAACTGTTTTTT.

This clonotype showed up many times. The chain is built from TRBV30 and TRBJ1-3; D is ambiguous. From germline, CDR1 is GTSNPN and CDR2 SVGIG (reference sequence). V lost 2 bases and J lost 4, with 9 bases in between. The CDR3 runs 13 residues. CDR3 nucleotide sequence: TGTGCCTGGAGTCCCACCTTCGGAAACACCATATATTTT. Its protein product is CAWSPTFGNTIYF.

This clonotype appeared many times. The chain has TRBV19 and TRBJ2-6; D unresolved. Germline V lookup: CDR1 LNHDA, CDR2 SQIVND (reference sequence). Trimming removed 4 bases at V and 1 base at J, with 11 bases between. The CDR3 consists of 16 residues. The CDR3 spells CASSTGLRSGANVLTF. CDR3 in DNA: TGTGCCAGTAGTACTGGCCTTCGTTCTGGGGCCAACGTCCTGACTTTC.

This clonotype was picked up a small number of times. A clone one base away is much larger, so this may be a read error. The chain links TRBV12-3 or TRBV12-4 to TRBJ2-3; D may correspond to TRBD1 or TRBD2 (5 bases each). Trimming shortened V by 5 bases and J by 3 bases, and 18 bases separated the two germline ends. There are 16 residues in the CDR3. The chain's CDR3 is CASSHSPGASTDTQYF. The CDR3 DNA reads TGTGCCAGCAGTCACTCCCCCGGGGCGTCGACAGATACGCAGTATTTT.

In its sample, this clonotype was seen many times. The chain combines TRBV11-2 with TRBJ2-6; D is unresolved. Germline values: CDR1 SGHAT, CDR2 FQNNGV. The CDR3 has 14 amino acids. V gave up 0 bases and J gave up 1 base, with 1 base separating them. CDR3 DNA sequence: TGTGCCAGCAGCTTAGAGTCTGGGGCCAACGTCCTGACTTTC. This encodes CASSLESGANVLTF.

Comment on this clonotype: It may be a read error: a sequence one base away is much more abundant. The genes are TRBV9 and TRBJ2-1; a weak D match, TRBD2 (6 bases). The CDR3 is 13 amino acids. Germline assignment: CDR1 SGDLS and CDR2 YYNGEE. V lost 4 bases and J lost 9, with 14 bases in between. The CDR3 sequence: CASSQVGGVEQFF. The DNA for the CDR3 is TGTGCCAGCAGCCAAGTAGGAGGGGTTGAGCAGTTCTTC.

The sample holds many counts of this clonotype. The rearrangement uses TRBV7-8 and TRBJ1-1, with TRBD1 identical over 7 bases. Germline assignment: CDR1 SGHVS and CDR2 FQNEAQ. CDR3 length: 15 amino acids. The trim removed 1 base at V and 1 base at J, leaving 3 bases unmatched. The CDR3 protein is CASSLVHRGNTEAFF. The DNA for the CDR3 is TGTGCCAGCAGCTTAGTGCACAGGGGGAACACTGAAGCTTTCTTT. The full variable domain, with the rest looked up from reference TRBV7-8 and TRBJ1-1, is GAGVSQSPRYKVAKRGQDVALRCDPISGHVSLFWYQQALGQGPEFLTYFQNEAQLDKSGLPSDRFFAERPEGSVSTLKIQRTQQEDSAVYLCASSLVHRGNTEAFFGQGTRLTVV.

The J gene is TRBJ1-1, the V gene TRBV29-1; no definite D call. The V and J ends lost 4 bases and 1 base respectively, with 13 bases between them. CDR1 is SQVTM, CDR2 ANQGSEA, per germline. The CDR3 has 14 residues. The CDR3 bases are TGCAGCGTTGGCCCCGGACCGCAGAACACTGAAGCTTTCTTT. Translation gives CSVGPGPQNTEAFF.

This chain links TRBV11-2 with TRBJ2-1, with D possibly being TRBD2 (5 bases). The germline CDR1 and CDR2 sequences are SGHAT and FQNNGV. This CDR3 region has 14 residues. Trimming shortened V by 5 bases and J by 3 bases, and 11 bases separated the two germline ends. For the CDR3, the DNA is TGTGCCAGCAGCCCTCACGGAGGCTACAATGAGCAGTTCTTC. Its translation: CASSPHGGYNEQFF.

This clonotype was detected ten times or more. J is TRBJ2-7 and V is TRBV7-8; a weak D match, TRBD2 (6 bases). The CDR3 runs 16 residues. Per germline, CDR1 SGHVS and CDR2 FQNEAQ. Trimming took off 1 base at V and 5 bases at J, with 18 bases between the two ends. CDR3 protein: CASSLVGGDGANEQYF. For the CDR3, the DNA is TGTGCCAGCAGCTTAGTAGGAGGGGACGGTGCCAACGAGCAGTACTTC.

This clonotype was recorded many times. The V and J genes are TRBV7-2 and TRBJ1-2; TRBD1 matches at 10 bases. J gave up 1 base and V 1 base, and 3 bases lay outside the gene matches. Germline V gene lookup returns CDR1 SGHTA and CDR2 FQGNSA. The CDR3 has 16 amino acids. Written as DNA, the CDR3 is TGTGCCAGCAGCTTAGAAGGGACAGGGGTTAACTATGGCTACACCTTC. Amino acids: CASSLEGTGVNYGYTF.

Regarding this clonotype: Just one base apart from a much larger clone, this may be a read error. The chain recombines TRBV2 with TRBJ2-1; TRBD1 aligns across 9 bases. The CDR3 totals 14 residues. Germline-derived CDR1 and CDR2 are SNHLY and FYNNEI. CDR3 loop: CTSSTGQGGGEQFF. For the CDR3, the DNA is TGTACCAGCAGTACGGGACAGGGAGGCGGTGAGCAGTTCTTC.

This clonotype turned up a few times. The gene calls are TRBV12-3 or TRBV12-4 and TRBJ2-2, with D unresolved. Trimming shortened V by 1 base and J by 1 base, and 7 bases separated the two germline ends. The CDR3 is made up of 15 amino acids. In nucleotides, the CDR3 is TGTGCCAGCAGTTTAGGGTGGGTGAACACCGGGGAGCTGTTTTTT. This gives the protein CASSLGWVNTGELFF.

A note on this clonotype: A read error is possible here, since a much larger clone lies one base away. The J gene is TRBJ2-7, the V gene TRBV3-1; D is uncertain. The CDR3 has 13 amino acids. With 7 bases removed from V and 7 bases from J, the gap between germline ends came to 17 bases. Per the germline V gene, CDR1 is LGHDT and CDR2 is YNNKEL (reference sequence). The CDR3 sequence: CASNHMNGAEQYF. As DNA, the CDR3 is TGTGCCAGCAACCATATGAACGGCGCTGAGCAGTACTTC.

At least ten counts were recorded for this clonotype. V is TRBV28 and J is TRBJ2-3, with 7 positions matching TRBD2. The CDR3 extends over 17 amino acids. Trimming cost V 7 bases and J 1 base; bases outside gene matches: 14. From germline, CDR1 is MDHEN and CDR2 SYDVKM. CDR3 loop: CASIFQKGGSGTDTQYF. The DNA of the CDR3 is TGTGCCAGCATTTTTCAAAAGGGCGGGAGCGGCACAGATACGCAGTATTTT. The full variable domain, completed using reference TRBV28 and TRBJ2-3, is DVKVTQSSRYLVKRTGEKVFLECVQDMDHENMFWYRQDPGLGLRLIYFSYDVKMKEKGDIPEGYSVSREKKERFSLILESASTNQTSMYLCASIFQKGGSGTDTQYFGPGTRLTVL.

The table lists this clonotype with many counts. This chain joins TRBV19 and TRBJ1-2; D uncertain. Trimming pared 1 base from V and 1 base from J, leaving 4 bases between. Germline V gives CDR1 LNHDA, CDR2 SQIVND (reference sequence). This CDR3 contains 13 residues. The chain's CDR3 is CASSIGVNYGYTF. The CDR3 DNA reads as TGTGCCAGTAGTATAGGAGTTAACTATGGCTACACCTTC.

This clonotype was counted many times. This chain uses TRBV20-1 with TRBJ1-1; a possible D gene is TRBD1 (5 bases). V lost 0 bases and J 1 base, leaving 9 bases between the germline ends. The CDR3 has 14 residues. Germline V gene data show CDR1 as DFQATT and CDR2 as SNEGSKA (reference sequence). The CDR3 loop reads CSARDLRANTEAFF. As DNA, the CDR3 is TGCAGTGCTAGAGATCTCAGGGCGAACACTGAAGCTTTCTTT.

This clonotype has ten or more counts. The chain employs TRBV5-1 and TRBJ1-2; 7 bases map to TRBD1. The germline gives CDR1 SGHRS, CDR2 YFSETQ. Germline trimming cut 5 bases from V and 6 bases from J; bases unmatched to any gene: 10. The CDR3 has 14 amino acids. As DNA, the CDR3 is TGCGCCAGCAGTCCGACAGGGCTCGGGGATGGCTACACCTTC. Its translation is CASSPTGLGDGYTF. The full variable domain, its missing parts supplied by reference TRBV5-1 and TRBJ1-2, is KAGVTQTPRYLIKTRGQQVTLSCSPISGHRSVSWYQQTPGQGLQFLFEYFSETQRNKGNFPGRFSGRQFSNSRSEMNVSTLELGDSALYLCASSPTGLGDGYTFGSGTRLTVV.

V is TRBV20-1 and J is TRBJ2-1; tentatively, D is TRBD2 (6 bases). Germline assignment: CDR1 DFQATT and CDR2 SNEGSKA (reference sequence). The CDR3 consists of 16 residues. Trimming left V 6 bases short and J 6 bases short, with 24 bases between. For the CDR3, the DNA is TGCAGTGCGCAAGGGACTTTCGCCCCCCCTGGCAATGAGCAGTTCTTC. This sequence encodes CSAQGTFAPPGNEQFF.

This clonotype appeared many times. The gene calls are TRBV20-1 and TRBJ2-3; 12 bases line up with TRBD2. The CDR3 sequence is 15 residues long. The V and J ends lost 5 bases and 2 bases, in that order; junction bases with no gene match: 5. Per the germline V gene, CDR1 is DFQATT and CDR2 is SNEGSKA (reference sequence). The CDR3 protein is CSASGLAGNTDTQYF. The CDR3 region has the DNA TGCAGTGCTTCCGGACTAGCGGGGAACACAGATACGCAGTATTTT.

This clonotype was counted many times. The CDR3 here is CAISESGNTEAFF. CDR3 nucleotide sequence: TGTGCCATCAGTGAGTCAGGCAACACTGAAGCTTTCTTT. The chain uses TRBV10-3 and TRBJ1-1; D remains ambiguous. The V gene lost 0 bases and the J gene lost 2 bases, with 4 bases spanning the gap. This CDR3 comprises 13 residues. The V gene's germline CDR1 is ENHRY and CDR2 SYGVKD.

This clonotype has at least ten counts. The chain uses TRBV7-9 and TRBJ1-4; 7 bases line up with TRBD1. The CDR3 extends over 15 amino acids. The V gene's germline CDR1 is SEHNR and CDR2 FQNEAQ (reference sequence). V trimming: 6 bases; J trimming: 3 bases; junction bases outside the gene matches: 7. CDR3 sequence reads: CASSSPGQSNEKLFF. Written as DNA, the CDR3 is TGTGCCAGCAGTTCCCCGGGACAGTCTAATGAAAAACTGTTTTTT.